Listed below are T cell receptor beta chains from one sample, sequenced in a study of cytomegalovirus exposure and HLA in healthy donors. Data came from immunoSEQ multiplex PCR; TCRdb stores just in-frame clones and leaves some out. The sample lists roughly 170,000 clones; roughly 71% were seen once. Sequenced material: PBMCs. These receptor sequences come from a girl aged 5 to 17 in good health and CMV-seronegative. Each CDR3 is given with its conserved first and last residue. The D gene is left open where the match is weak. Clone size is shown for a subset of rows, as once, few, many or a class of expanded clone.

len | d_gene | abundance | j_gene | v_gene | CDR3aa | CDR3nt
14 | TRBD1 | . | TRBJ1-1 | TRBV7-2 | CASSSQTGLGDAFF | TGTGCCAGCAGTTCCCAGACAGGGTTGGGGGACGCTTTCTTT
15 | . | few | TRBJ1-1 | TRBV7-9 | CASSSDQSGWGHAFF | TGTGCCAGCAGCTCCGACCAATCGGGCTGGGGCCATGCTTTCTTT
13 | . | . | TRBJ1-3 | TRBV30 | CAWSKGIGNTIYF | TGTGCCTGGAGTAAGGGGATAGGAAACACCATATATTTT
15 | TRBD2 | . | TRBJ2-1 | TRBV5-1 | CASSPGTSGAGEQFF | TGCGCCAGCAGTCCCGGGACTAGCGGGGCTGGTGAGCAGTTCTTC
17 | TRBD1 | . | TRBJ2-2 | TRBV25-1 | CASSGTDRGPFLGELFF | TGTGCCAGCAGTGGAACCGACAGGGGGCCGTTTCTCGGGGAGCTGTTTTTT
14 | . | . | TRBJ2-7 | TRBV13 | CASSITNRESEQYF | TGTGCCAGCAGCATTACTAACAGGGAGAGCGAGCAGTACTTC
13 | . | few | TRBJ1-1 | TRBV19 | CASSRVEDTEAFF | TGTGCCAGTAGTAGGGTAGAGGACACTGAAGCTTTCTTT
14 | TRBD2 | . | TRBJ2-7 | TRBV5-6 | CASSPGLGFYEQYF | TGTGCCAGCAGCCCGGGACTAGGCTTTTACGAGCAGTACTTC
14 | . | . | TRBJ1-3 | TRBV19 | CASKEGSSGNTIYF | TGTGCCAGTAAAGAGGGTAGCTCTGGAAACACCATATATTTT
14 | TRBD1 | . | TRBJ2-7 | TRBV27 | CASSTGQGAYEQYF | TGTGCCAGCAGTACCGGCCAGGGGGCCTACGAGCAGTACTTC
13 | . | . | TRBJ2-1 | TRBV9 | CASSVAGFGEQFF | TGTGCCAGCAGCGTTGCGGGATTTGGTGAGCAGTTCTTC
11 | . | . | TRBJ1-2 | TRBV6-5 | CASSGGHSYTF | TGTGCCAGCAGCGGGGGGCATAGCTACACCTTC
14 | TRBD1 | . | TRBJ1-1 | TRBV29-1 | CSVAHRGADTEAFF | TGCAGCGTGGCACACAGGGGAGCTGACACTGAAGCTTTCTTT
15 | TRBD1 | . | TRBJ2-7 | TRBV7-8 | CASSPRDRPSYEQYF | TGTGCCAGCAGCCCCCGGGACAGACCCTCCTACGAGCAGTACTTC
14 | . | . | TRBJ2-1 | TRBV12-5 | CASGLARGAPEQFF | TGTGCTAGTGGTTTGGCCCGGGGAGCGCCCGAGCAGTTCTTC
17 | . | . | TRBJ1-3 | TRBV9 | CASTRSEEAASGNTIYF | TGTGCCAGCACCAGAAGTGAGGAGGCAGCCTCTGGAAACACCATATATTTT
15 | TRBD2 | few | TRBJ2-5 | TRBV9 | CASTRLAGGQETQYF | TGTGCCAGCACCCGACTAGCGGGGGGACAAGAGACCCAGTACTTC
17 | . | . | TRBJ2-1 | TRBV6-1 | CASSEDPGESSYNEQFF | TGTGCCAGCAGTGAAGATCCAGGCGAGAGCTCCTACAATGAGCAGTTCTTC
16 | TRBD1 | . | TRBJ2-7 | TRBV4-1 | CASSTTGTGISYEQYF | TGCGCCAGCAGTACAACCGGGACAGGGATTTCCTACGAGCAGTACTTC
16 | . | . | TRBJ1-1 | TRBV10-2 | CASTPRGGIRATEAFF | TGCGCCAGCACCCCAAGGGGGGGGATTAGGGCAACTGAAGCTTTCTTT
19 | . | . | TRBJ1-4 | TRBV19 | CASSTRTLVAREGNEKLFF | TGTGCCAGTAGTACCCGTACCCTTGTTGCCAGGGAGGGTAATGAAAAACTGTTTTTT
15 | . | . | TRBJ2-7 | TRBV5-1 | CASSLEAGSSYEQYF | TGCGCCAGCAGCTTGGAGGCGGGAAGCTCCTACGAGCAGTACTTC
16 | TRBD1 | once | TRBJ2-3 | TRBV7-9 | CASRPRQGSSTDTQYF | TGTGCCAGCAGGCCTCGACAGGGATCTAGCACAGATACGCAGTATTTT
16 | . | once | TRBJ1-5 | TRBV2 | CASSGGHHYSNQPQHF | TGTGCCAGCAGTGGAGGACACCATTATAGCAATCAGCCCCAGCATTTT
15 | TRBD2 | . | TRBJ2-5 | TRBV27 | CASGPGTSYQETQYF | TGTGCCAGCGGCCCCGGGACTAGCTACCAAGAGACCCAGTACTTC
13 | . | few | TRBJ1-1 | TRBV7-7 | CASSPLQVTEAFF | TGTGCTAGCAGCCCGCTCCAGGTGACTGAAGCTTTCTTT
13 | . | . | TRBJ2-7 | TRBV11-2 | CASTPSTVVKQYF | TGTGCCAGCACCCCCTCGACAGTGGTTAAGCAGTACTTC
15 | . | few | TRBJ1-2 | TRBV6-6 | CASRYTLGHYYGYTF | TGTGCCAGCAGATATACGTTGGGACACTACTATGGCTACACCTTC
15 | TRBD2 | . | TRBJ2-7 | TRBV9 | CASSVGAGRSYEQYF | TGTGCCAGCAGCGTAGGAGCGGGGCGATCCTACGAGCAGTACTTC
14 | TRBD1 | . | TRBJ2-2 | TRBV5-1 | CASSQGQGTGELFF | TGCGCCAGCAGCCAGGGACAGGGCACCGGGGAGCTGTTTTTT
17 | . | . | TRBJ1-4 | TRBV15 | CATSRDPVLTTNEKLFF | TGTGCCACCAGCAGAGATCCAGTGCTTACAACTAATGAAAAACTGTTTTTT
13 | . | few | TRBJ1-6 | TRBV27 | CASSLQRDTPLHF | TGTGCCAGCAGTTTACAGAGGGATACACCCCTCCACTTT
15 | . | few | TRBJ2-3 | TRBV19 | CASRGWRASTDTQYF | TGTGCCAGTAGGGGCTGGAGGGCTTCCACAGATACGCAGTATTTT